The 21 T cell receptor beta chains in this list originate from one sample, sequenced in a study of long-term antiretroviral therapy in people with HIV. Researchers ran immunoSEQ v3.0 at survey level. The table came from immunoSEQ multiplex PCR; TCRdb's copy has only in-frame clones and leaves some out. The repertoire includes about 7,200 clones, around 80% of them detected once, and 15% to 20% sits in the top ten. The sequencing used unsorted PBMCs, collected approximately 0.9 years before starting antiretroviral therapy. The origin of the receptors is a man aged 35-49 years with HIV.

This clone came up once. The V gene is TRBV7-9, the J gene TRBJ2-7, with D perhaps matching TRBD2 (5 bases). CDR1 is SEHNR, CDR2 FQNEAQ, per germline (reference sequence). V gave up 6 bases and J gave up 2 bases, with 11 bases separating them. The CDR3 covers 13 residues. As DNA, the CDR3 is TGTGCCAGCAGGGACGGGGTAACCTACGAGCAGTACTTC. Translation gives CASRDGVTYEQYF.

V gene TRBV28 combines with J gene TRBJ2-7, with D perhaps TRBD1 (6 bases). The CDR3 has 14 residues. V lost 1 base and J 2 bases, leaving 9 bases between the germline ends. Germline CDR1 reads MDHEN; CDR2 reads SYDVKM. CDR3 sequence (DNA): TGTGCCAGCAGTTTATTGGGGGCGGCCTACGAGCAGTACTTC. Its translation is CASSLLGAAYEQYF.

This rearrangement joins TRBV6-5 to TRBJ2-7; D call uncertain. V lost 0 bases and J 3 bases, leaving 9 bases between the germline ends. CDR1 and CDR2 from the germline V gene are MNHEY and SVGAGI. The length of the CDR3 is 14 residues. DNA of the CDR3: TGTGCCAGCAGTTACTCAATGGCAGACTACGAGCAGTACTTC. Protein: CASSYSMADYEQYF.

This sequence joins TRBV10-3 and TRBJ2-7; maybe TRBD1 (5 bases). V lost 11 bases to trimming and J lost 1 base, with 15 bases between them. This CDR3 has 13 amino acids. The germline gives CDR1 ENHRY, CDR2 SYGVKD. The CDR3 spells CAVDSSSSYEQYF. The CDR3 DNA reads TGTGCCGTAGACAGTTCTTCTTCCTACGAGCAGTACTTC.

The CDR3 spells CASSATSGSTDTQYF. The CDR3 nucleotides read TGTGCCAGCAGCGCGACTAGCGGGTCAACAGATACGCAGTATTTT. This chain connects TRBV28 to TRBJ2-3; TRBD2 aligns across 10 bases. The CDR3 length is 15 residues. Germline CDR1 is MDHEN and CDR2 is SYDVKM. With 6 bases clipped from V and 3 bases from J, the junction kept 6 bases outside the gene matches. The whole variable domain, filled in from reference TRBV28 and TRBJ2-3, reads DVKVTQSSRYLVKRTGEKVFLECVQDMDHENMFWYRQDPGLGLRLIYFSYDVKMKEKGDIPEGYSVSREKKERFSLILESASTNQTSMYLCASSATSGSTDTQYFGPGTRLTVL.

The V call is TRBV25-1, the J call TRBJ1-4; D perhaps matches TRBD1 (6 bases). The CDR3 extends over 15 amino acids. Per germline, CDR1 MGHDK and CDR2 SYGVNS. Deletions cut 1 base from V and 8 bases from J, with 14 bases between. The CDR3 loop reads CASSESGRGREKLFF. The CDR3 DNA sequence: TGTGCCAGCAGTGAATCGGGCAGGGGAAGGGAAAAACTGTTTTTT.

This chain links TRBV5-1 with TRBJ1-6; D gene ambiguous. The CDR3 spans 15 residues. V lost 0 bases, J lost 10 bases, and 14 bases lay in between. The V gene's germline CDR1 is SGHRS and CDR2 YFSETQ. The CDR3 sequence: CASSLEPGFRSPLHF. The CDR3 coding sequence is TGCGCCAGCAGCTTGGAGCCAGGTTTTAGGTCACCCCTCCACTTT.

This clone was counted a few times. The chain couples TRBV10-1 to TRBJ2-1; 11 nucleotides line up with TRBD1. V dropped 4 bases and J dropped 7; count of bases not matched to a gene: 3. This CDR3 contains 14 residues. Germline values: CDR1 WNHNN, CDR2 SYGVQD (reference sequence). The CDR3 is CASSGTGGMNEQFF. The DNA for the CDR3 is TGCGCCAGCAGTGGGACAGGGGGCATGAATGAGCAGTTCTTC.

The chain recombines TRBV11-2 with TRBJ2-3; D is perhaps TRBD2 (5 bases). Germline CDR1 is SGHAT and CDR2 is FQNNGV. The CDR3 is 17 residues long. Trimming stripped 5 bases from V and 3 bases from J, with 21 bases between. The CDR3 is CASSEEGLGSLTDTQYF. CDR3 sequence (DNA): TGTGCCAGCAGCGAAGAGGGCCTAGGGTCCTTGACAGATACGCAGTATTTT.

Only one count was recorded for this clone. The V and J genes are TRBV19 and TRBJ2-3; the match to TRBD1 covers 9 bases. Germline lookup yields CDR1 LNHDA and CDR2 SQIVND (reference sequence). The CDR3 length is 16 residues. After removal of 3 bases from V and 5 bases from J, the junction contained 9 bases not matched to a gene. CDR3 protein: CASSIGRTGVQDTQYF. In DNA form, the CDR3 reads TGTGCCAGTAGTATTGGAAGGACAGGGGTACAAGATACGCAGTATTTT. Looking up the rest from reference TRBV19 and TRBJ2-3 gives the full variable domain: DGGITQSPKYLFRKEGQNVTLSCEQNLNHDAMYWYRQDPGQGLRLIYYSQIVNDFQKGDIAEGYSVSREKKESFPLTVTSAQKNPTAFYLCASSIGRTGVQDTQYFGPGTRLTVL.

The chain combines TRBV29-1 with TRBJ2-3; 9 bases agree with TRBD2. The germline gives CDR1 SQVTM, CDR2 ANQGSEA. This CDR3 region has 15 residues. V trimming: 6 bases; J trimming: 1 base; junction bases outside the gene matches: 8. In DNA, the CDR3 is TGCAGCGTCCCCCCGGCTAGCGGGGGCACAGATACGCAGTATTTT. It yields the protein CSVPPASGGTDTQYF.

The CDR3 DNA sequence: TGTGCCACCAGCAGAGAAATGGGATCCGGAAACACCATATATTTT. This encodes CATSREMGSGNTIYF. The genes are TRBV15 and TRBJ1-3; D is unresolved. Germline V gives CDR1 LNHNV, CDR2 YYDKDF (reference sequence). V shed 0 bases and J shed 4 bases, with 10 bases lying between them. This CDR3 is built from 15 residues.

DNA of the CDR3: TGTGCCTGGAGCCCTCATCTGATGAACACCGGGGAGCTGTTTTTT. It translates to CAWSPHLMNTGELFF. This chain links TRBV30 with TRBJ2-2; D is uncertain. CDR3 length equals 15 residues. The germline V and J ends were trimmed by 3 bases and 1 base, with 12 bases remaining between them. Germline CDR1 reads GTSNPN; CDR2 reads SVGIG (reference sequence).

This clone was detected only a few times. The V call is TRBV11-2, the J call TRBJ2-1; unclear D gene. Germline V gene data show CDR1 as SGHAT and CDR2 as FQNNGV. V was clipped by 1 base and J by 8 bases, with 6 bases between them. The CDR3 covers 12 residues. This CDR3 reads CASSLAQDEQFF. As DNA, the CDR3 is TGTGCCAGCAGCTTAGCCCAAGATGAGCAGTTCTTC.

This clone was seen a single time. The CDR3 coding sequence is TGCGCCAGCAGCCAAGAGTGGGACAGGGGTTACGAGCAGTACTTC. Protein product: CASSQEWDRGYEQYF. The chain uses TRBV4-3 and TRBJ2-7, with TRBD1 matching 10 bases. CDR3 size: 15 residues. J was trimmed by 4 bases and V by 0 bases; bases with no gene match: 3. The germline CDR1 and CDR2 sequences are LGHNA and YSLEER.

As DNA, the CDR3 is TGTGCCAGCGGGTCGACTAGCGGGGGGCGTGTCCCCTACAATGAGCAGTTCTTC. It specifies CASGSTSGGRVPYNEQFF. This sequence joins TRBV5-6 and TRBJ2-1, with 13 nucleotides matching TRBD2. CDR1 is SGHDT, CDR2 YYEEEE, per germline. CDR3 length equals 18 residues. V gave up 7 bases and J gave up 2 bases; unmatched junction bases: 12.

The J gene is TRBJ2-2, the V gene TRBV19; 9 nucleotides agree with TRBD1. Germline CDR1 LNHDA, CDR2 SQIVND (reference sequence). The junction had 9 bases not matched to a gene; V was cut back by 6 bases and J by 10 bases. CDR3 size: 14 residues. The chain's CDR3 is CASREGTGRSELFF. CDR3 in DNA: TGTGCCAGTAGGGAGGGGACAGGGCGTTCGGAGCTGTTTTTT.

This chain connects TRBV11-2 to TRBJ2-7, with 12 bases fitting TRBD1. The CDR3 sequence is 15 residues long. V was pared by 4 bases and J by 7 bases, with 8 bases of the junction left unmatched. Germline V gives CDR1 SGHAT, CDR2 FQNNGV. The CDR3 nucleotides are TGTGCCAGCAGCTCCACCGGGACAGGGGGCGGGGAGCAGTACTTC. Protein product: CASSSTGTGGGEQYF.

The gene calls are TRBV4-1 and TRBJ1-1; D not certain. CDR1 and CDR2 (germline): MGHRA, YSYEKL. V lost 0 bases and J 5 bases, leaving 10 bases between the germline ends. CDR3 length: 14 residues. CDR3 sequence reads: CASSQDLPSTEAFF. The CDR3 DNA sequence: TGCGCCAGCAGCCAAGATCTCCCTTCAACTGAAGCTTTCTTT.

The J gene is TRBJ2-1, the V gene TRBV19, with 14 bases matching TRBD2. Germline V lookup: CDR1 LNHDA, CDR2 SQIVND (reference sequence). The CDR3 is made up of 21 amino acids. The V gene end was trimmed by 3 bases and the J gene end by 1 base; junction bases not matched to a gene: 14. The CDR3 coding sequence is TGTGCCAGTAGTATGACCCCCGGGACTAGCGGGGGATTCGTATCCTACAATGAGCAGTTCTTC. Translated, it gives CASSMTPGTSGGFVSYNEQFF.

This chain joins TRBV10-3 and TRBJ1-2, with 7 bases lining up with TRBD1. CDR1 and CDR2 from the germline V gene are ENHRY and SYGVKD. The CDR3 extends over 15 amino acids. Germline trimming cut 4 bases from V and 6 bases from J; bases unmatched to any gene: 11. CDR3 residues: CAISGQGPALDGYTF. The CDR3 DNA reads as TGTGCCATCAGTGGACAGGGACCTGCTTTAGATGGCTACACCTTC.